These 9 T cell receptor beta chains were all obtained from the same sample, sequenced in a study of CD8 T cells in Susac syndrome. RNA, at about 0.45 to 1 ug, was reverse transcribed with random hexamers. Using its own MiXCR run on the immunoSEQ multiplex PCR reads, TCRdb lists one record per CDR3 protein. The profile covers about 300,000 distinct CDR3 sequences, with 70% to 90% appearing a single time and 0.18% taken by the ten largest. Specimen: CD8+ T cells from PBMCs. The source is a human donor with multiple sclerosis.

The rearrangement uses TRBV11-2 and TRBJ2-7; TRBD2 agrees at 7 bases. Germline V gene data show CDR1 as SGHAT and CDR2 as FQNNGV. The ends lost 1 base at V and 7 bases at J; junction bases unmatched: 7. The CDR3 totals 14 residues. The CDR3 spells CASSLGLAAREQYF. The CDR3 nucleotides read TGTGCCAGCAGCTTAGGGCTAGCGGCAAGGGAGCAGTACTTC.

This chain uses TRBV30 with TRBJ2-7; TRBD1 matches 7 bases. Germline V gene data show CDR1 as GTSNPN and CDR2 as SVGIG (reference sequence). The CDR3 sequence is 14 residues long. J gave up 3 bases and V 1 base, and 6 bases lay outside the gene matches. CDR3 DNA: TGTGCCTGGAGTGCCGACAGGGTCGTCTACGAGCAGTACTTC. It is translated as CAWSADRVVYEQYF.

V gene TRBV5-1 combines with J gene TRBJ2-3; D perhaps matches TRBD2 (6 bases). CDR1 SGHRS and CDR2 YFSETQ come from the germline V gene. Trimming removed 0 bases from V and 1 base from J, with 9 bases in between. The CDR3 totals 15 residues. Here the CDR3 reads CASSLGIAGTDTQYF. CDR3 DNA sequence: TGCGCCAGCAGCTTGGGGATAGCGGGCACAGATACGCAGTATTTT.

This clonotype was counted only a few times. The chain employs TRBV6-1 and TRBJ1-1; D is perhaps TRBD1 (5 bases). Deletions cut 3 bases from V and 5 bases from J, with 10 bases between. Germline V lookup: CDR1 MNHNS, CDR2 SASEGT. The CDR3 spans 13 residues. The CDR3 protein is CASSDVGGTEAFF. The CDR3 DNA sequence: TGTGCCAGCAGTGATGTCGGGGGAACTGAAGCTTTCTTT.

V and J are TRBV19 and TRBJ2-7; no firm D call. Germline CDR1 is LNHDA and CDR2 is SQIVND (reference sequence). The CDR3 spans 17 residues. V was cut by 3 bases and J by 2 bases, with 20 bases left in between. The DNA of the CDR3 is TGTGCCAGTAGTATCGGCTACCGCCTCGTTGGGGCCTACGAGCAGTACTTC. It specifies CASSIGYRLVGAYEQYF.

V gene TRBV4-1 combines with J gene TRBJ2-7; TRBD1 matches at 8 bases. CDR1 is MGHRA and CDR2 is YSYEKL in the germline V gene. The CDR3 runs 15 residues. The V gene end was trimmed by 3 bases and the J gene end by 2 bases; junction bases not matched to a gene: 6. CDR3 region: CASSQATGDPYEQYF. As DNA, the CDR3 is TGCGCCAGCAGCCAGGCGACAGGGGACCCCTACGAGCAGTACTTC.

V gene TRBV7-9 combines with J gene TRBJ2-5, with TRBD2 identical over 10 bases. With V trimmed by 3 bases and J by 5 bases, 6 bases remained unmatched. The germline V gene has CDR1 SEHNR and CDR2 FQNEAQ (reference sequence). The CDR3 runs to 15 residues. The chain's CDR3 is CASSLSGGARETQYF. CDR3 sequence (DNA): TGTGCCAGCAGCTTGAGCGGGGGGGCCCGGGAGACCCAGTACTTC.

The chain uses TRBV20-1 and TRBJ1-1; D gene unclear. Deletions cut 5 bases from V and 4 bases from J, with 8 bases between. Per the germline V gene, CDR1 is DFQATT and CDR2 is SNEGSKA (reference sequence). The CDR3 runs 11 residues. The DNA of the CDR3 is TGCAGTGCTCGTCAGGTCACTGAAGCTTTCTTT. The encoded protein is CSARQVTEAFF.

The rearrangement uses TRBV7-2 and TRBJ2-7; D is uncertain. V lost 8 bases to trimming and J lost 0 bases, with 14 bases between them. Germline V lookup: CDR1 SGHTA, CDR2 FQGNSA. This CDR3 is 14 amino acids long. Here the CDR3 DNA reads TGTGCCAGCGTCGAGGAGTATCACTCCTACGAGCAGTACTTC. This sequence encodes CASVEEYHSYEQYF.